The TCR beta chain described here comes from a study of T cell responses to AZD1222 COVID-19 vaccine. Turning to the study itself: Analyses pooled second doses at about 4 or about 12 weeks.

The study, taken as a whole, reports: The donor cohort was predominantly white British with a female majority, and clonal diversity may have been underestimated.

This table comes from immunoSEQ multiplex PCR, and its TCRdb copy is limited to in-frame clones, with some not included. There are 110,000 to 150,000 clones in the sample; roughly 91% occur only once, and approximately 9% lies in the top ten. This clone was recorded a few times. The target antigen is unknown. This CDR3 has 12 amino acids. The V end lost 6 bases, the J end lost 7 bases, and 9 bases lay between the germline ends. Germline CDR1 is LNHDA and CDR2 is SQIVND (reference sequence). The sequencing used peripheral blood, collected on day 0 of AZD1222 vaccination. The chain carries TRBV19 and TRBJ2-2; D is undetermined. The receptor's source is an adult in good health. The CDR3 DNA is TGTGCCAGTAGACCGATTCGCGGGGAGCTGTTTTTT. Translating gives CASRPIRGELFF.